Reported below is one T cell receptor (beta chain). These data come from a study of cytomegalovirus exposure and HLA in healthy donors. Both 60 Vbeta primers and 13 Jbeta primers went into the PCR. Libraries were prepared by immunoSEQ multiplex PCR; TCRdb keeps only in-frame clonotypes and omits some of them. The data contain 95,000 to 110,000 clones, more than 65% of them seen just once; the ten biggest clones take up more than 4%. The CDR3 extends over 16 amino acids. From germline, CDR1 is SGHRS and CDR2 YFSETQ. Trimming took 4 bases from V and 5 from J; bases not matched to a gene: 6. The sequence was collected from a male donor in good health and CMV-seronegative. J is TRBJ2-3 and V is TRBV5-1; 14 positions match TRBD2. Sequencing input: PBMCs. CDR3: CASSGAGTSGRDTQYF. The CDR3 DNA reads TGCGCCAGCAGCGGCGCCGGGACTAGCGGGAGAGATACGCAGTATTTT.